The 21 T cell receptor beta chains presented below share a single source sample, sequenced in a study of identical twins (dated by TCRdb to about 2016). The receptor library was made with 5' RACE. Sequencing was performed on an Illumina HiSeq 2000. Clones were called with MiXCR by TCRdb after fastp trimmed the public reads at Q25, and only in-frame beta chains were retained. Each CDR3 protein gets just one entry, which takes the most common genes and DNA from the rows behind it. Present in this sample are 400,000 to 500,000 distinct CDR3 sequences, less than 20% of which were seen just once. More than 10% of the sample comes from the top ten. The sample comprised naive T cells sorted from blood. The meaning of the sample's cell subset or site label: cells isolated with a human naive T-cell isolation kit. All receptors derive from a man in his fifties or sixties in good health.

The V gene is TRBV6-5, the J gene TRBJ1-4; D is possibly TRBD1 (6 bases). Germline CDR1 and CDR2: MNHEY and SVGAGI. V lost 2 bases to trimming and J lost 3 bases, with 13 bases between them. The CDR3 spans 16 residues. The CDR3 loop is CASSYGRGGANEKLFF. For the CDR3, the DNA is TGTGCCAGCAGTTACGGTCGAGGGGGGGCTAATGAAAAACTGTTTTTT.

V usage is TRBV25-1 and J usage is TRBJ1-1; TRBD1 is a possible D gene (5 bases). There are 11 residues in the CDR3. From germline, CDR1 is MGHDK and CDR2 SYGVNS. The germline V and J ends were trimmed by 7 bases and 6 bases, with 9 bases remaining between them. CDR3 in amino acids: CASMGVAEAFF. In nucleotides, the CDR3 is TGTGCCAGCATGGGGGTGGCTGAAGCTTTCTTT.

There are many counts of this clonotype. The V gene is TRBV6-1, the J gene TRBJ2-7; D gene unclear. The V end lost 7 bases, the J end lost 5 bases, and 18 bases lay between the germline ends. The CDR3 has 14 residues. Germline-derived CDR1 and CDR2 are MNHNS and SASEGT. CDR3 sequence reads: CASTPTHGPDEQYF. CDR3 coding DNA: TGTGCCAGCACCCCGACGCATGGCCCCGACGAGCAGTACTTC.

This clonotype has at least ten counts. The CDR3 loop is CASSLGSSGEQFF. The CDR3 DNA reads TGCGCCAGCAGCTTGGGGAGTAGCGGTGAGCAGTTCTTC. This sequence joins TRBV5-1 and TRBJ2-1; possibly TRBD2 for D (6 bases). V shed 0 bases and J shed 9 bases, with 10 bases lying between them. Germline V lookup: CDR1 SGHRS, CDR2 YFSETQ. The CDR3 is 13 amino acids.

About this clonotype itself: The CDR3 carries no conserved terminal phenylalanine or tryptophan, so it likely arises from a read error. The chain uses TRBV7-2 and TRBJ2-3, with D uncertain. This CDR3 has 15 residues. Trimming cost V 9 bases and J 4 bases, with 20 bases left between them. Germline-derived CDR1 and CDR2 are SGHTA and FQGNSA. The CDR3 loop reads CASTKTLHPADTQYS. CDR3 sequence (DNA): TGTGCCAGTACCAAAACCCTTCACCCTGCAGATACGCAGTATTCT.

This chain connects TRBV18 to TRBJ2-7; D might be TRBD1 (5 bases). Trimming took off 2 bases at V and 3 bases at J, with 8 bases between the two ends. CDR3 length: 13 residues. Germline CDR1 is KGHSH and CDR2 is LQKENI. The DNA for the CDR3 is TGTGCCAGCTCACCAGCGACAGTCTACGAGCAGTACTTC. This gives the protein CASSPATVYEQYF.

This chain connects TRBV5-1 to TRBJ2-7; D gene ambiguous. CDR1 and CDR2 from the germline V gene are SGHRS and YFSETQ. The CDR3 extends over 13 amino acids. V was clipped by 0 bases and J by 5 bases, with 9 bases between them. This CDR3 is CASSLETIHEQYF. CDR3 sequence (DNA): TGCGCCAGCAGCTTGGAGACCATACACGAGCAGTACTTC. The variable domain in full, completed from reference TRBV5-1 and TRBJ2-7, reads KAGVTQTPRYLIKTRGQQVTLSCSPISGHRSVSWYQQTPGQGLQFLFEYFSETQRNKGNFPGRFSGRQFSNSRSEMNVSTLELGDSALYLCASSLETIHEQYFGPGTRLTVT.

The chain recombines TRBV6-5 with TRBJ2-1, with 10 nucleotides matching TRBD2. The CDR3 runs 16 residues. Looked up from germline, CDR1 is MNHEY and CDR2 is SVGAGI. Germline trimming cut 2 bases from V and 3 bases from J; bases unmatched to any gene: 4. CDR3 amino acids: CASSYGLAGDYNEQFF. The CDR3 DNA reads TGTGCCAGCAGTTACGGGCTAGCGGGAGACTACAATGAGCAGTTCTTC.

The genes are TRBV9 and TRBJ2-1, with 7 bases identical to TRBD2. The CDR3 runs 16 residues. Germline V lookup: CDR1 SGDLS, CDR2 YYNGEE. The V gene end was trimmed by 3 bases and the J gene end by 0 bases; junction bases not matched to a gene: 6. The CDR3 nucleotides are TGTGCCAGCAGCGCCTTAGCGGGCAGCTCCTACAATGAGCAGTTCTTC. It specifies CASSALAGSSYNEQFF.

This clonotype was recorded many times. The chain links TRBV20-1 to TRBJ2-3; 9 positions agree with TRBD1. Germline CDR1 and CDR2: DFQATT and SNEGSKA (reference sequence). The CDR3 covers 13 residues. The junction had 3 bases not matched to a gene; V was cut back by 4 bases and J by 4 bases. The CDR3 bases are TGCAGTGCTATAGGACAGGGGCCAGATACGCAGTATTTT. Protein product: CSAIGQGPDTQYF.

CDR3 protein: CASASSWAKNIQYF. The CDR3, as DNA: TGCGCCAGCGCATCCTCGTGGGCCAAAAACATTCAGTACTTC. The V call is TRBV5-1, the J call TRBJ2-4, with D unresolved. CDR3 length: 14 amino acids. V lost 7 bases and J lost 1, with 12 bases in between. Germline V gives CDR1 SGHRS, CDR2 YFSETQ.

This clonotype occurred a few times. The chain employs TRBV5-1 and TRBJ2-1; 10 bases fit TRBD2. The germline V gene encodes CDR1 SGHRS and CDR2 YFSETQ. The CDR3 is 17 residues long. J gave up 1 base and V 1 base, and 5 bases lay outside the gene matches. The CDR3 DNA reads as TGCGCCAGCAGCTTGAACAGCGGGAGGGAGTCCTACAATGAGCAGTTCTTC. This gives the protein CASSLNSGRESYNEQFF.

V gene TRBV20-1 combines with J gene TRBJ2-2; 8 nucleotides match TRBD1. This CDR3 is 15 amino acids long. With 1 base clipped from V and 3 bases from J, the junction kept 4 bases outside the gene matches. Germline V gene lookup returns CDR1 DFQATT and CDR2 SNEGSKA (reference sequence). CDR3 nucleotide sequence: TGCAGTGCTAGAGGTTTCAGGGGGCACACCGGGGAGCTGTTTTTT. Translating gives CSARGFRGHTGELFF.

V is TRBV3-1 and J is TRBJ2-3; D gene unclear. Germline V CDR1 and CDR2: LGHDT, YNNKEL (reference sequence). The germline V and J ends were trimmed by 3 bases and 0 bases, with 10 bases remaining between them. The CDR3 has 15 residues. The DNA for the CDR3 is TGTGCCAGCAGCCAGACGAGACAAAGCACAGATACGCAGTATTTT. Translating gives CASSQTRQSTDTQYF.

This clonotype was observed a handful of times. The chain combines TRBV20-1 with TRBJ2-7; a weak D match, TRBD1 (5 bases). CDR3 size: 15 residues. From germline, CDR1 is DFQATT and CDR2 SNEGSKA (reference sequence). V lost 0 bases, J lost 3 bases, and 15 bases lay in between. The CDR3: CSARDHTGPFYEQYF. CDR3 DNA sequence: TGCAGTGCTAGAGATCATACAGGACCATTCTACGAGCAGTACTTC.

This clonotype was counted a few times. The chain uses TRBV19 and TRBJ2-1, with D possibly matching TRBD2 (6 bases). Germline-derived CDR1 and CDR2 are LNHDA and SQIVND (reference sequence). CDR3 length equals 14 residues. V dropped 3 bases and J dropped 3 bases, with 9 bases sitting between them. The CDR3 protein is CASSIGTHYNEQFF. The DNA for the CDR3 is TGTGCCAGTAGTATCGGGACTCACTACAATGAGCAGTTCTTC.

This clonotype has a handful of counts. The V and J genes are TRBV19 and TRBJ2-5; D may be TRBD2 (5 bases). V was shortened by 3 bases and J by 1 base, with 9 bases between the two germline ends. From germline, CDR1 is LNHDA and CDR2 SQIVND (reference sequence). The CDR3 is 14 residues long. CDR3 residues: CASSMTGIQETQYF. In DNA, the CDR3 is TGTGCCAGTAGTATGACGGGGATCCAAGAGACCCAGTACTTC.

This clonotype was seen a few times. The rearrangement joins TRBV29-1 to TRBJ2-1, with D tentatively TRBD1 (6 bases). The CDR3 consists of 14 residues. Germline assignment: CDR1 SQVTM and CDR2 ANQGSEA. Trimming shortened V by 8 bases and J by 7 bases, and 21 bases separated the two germline ends. The CDR3 bases are TGCAGCTACCAACAGGGAGCTCCTGGTAATGAGCAGTTCTTC. It codes for CSYQQGAPGNEQFF.

J is TRBJ2-3 and V is TRBV5-1, with 11 bases matching TRBD2. The CDR3 has 17 amino acids. The germline CDR1 and CDR2 sequences are SGHRS and YFSETQ. V lost 2 bases to trimming and J lost 4 bases; unmatched junction nucleotides: 9. The CDR3: CASSFLTSGDAADTQYF. Written as DNA, the CDR3 is TGCGCCAGCAGCTTCCTGACTAGCGGGGACGCGGCAGATACGCAGTATTTT.

This clonotype was seen ten or more times. V usage is TRBV5-1 and J usage is TRBJ2-7; a weak D match, TRBD2 (5 bases). The CDR3 spans 12 residues. CDR1 SGHRS and CDR2 YFSETQ come from the germline V gene. The V and J ends lost 2 bases and 4 bases respectively, with 7 bases between them. The CDR3 loop reads CASSFPGYEQYF. CDR3 nucleotide sequence: TGCGCCAGCAGCTTTCCGGGGTACGAGCAGTACTTC.

The genes are TRBV12-3 or TRBV12-4 and TRBJ1-1; no firm D call. This CDR3 contains 14 residues. With 5 bases removed from V and 0 bases from J, the gap between germline ends came to 10 bases. DNA for the CDR3: TGTGCCAGCAGTCTGTACTACATGAACACTGAAGCTTTCTTT. It specifies CASSLYYMNTEAFF.